Here is one T cell receptor beta chain with its context. What it recognizes is unknown. The junction departs from germline at one end; a sequencing error may be responsible. Exclusion covered patients with other autoimmune diseases or uncontrolled infections (as well as pregnancy or lactation). Diagnosis relied on clinical symptoms, serum thyroxine, TRAb, thyroid ultrasound and orbital computed tomography. Germline CDR1 SGDLS, CDR2 YYNGEE. The CDR3 sequence is 14 residues long. For repertoire sequencing, the TCR beta CDR3 regions were amplified from RNA transcripts. The authors performed first-round RT-PCR with HTBI primers and then a second-round multiplex PCR. TCRdb recomputed calls from the multiplex PCR reads with MiXCR, one row per CDR3 protein. The data contain around 1.1 million distinct CDR3 sequences, roughly two fifths of them singletons. The record originates from a study of Graves' ophthalmopathy and Graves' hyperthyroidism. Study-wide background: Stable hyperthyroidism was defined by absence of ophthalmopathy within 18 months of follow-up. Study outcomes and limitations: Blood shared most expanded thyroid clonotypes above 0.001 frequency.

The chain carries TRBV9 and TRBJ2-7; a possible D gene is TRBD1 (6 bases). The clonotype originates from an adult man with Graves' hyperthyroidism. Sequencing was carried out using peripheral blood or thyroid tissue (not recorded which). Written as DNA, the CDR3 is TGCGCCAGTTCTACTTCAGGGGCTACCTACGAGCAGTACTTC. It encodes CASSTSGATYEQYF. Together with reference TRBV9 and TRBJ2-7, the CDR3 gives the full variable domain: DSGVTQTPKHLITATGQRVTLRCSPRSGDLSVYWYQQSLDQGLQFLIQYYNGEERAKGNILERFSAQQFPDLHSELNLSSLELGDSALYFCASSTSGATYEQYFGPGTRLTVT.